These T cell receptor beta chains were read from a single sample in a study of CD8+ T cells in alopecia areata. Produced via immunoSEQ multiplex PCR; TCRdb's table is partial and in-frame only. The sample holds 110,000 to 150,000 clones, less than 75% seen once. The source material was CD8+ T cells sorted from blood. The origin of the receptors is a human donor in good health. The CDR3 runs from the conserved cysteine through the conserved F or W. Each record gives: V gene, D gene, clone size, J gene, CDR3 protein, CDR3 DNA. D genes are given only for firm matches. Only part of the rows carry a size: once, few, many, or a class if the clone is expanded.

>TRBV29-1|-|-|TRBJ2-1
CSVEGRHNEQFF
TGCAGCGTTGAAGGCCGACACAATGAGCAGTTCTTC
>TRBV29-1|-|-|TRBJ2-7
CSVDRDDNEQYF
TGCAGCGTTGACAGGGACGACAACGAGCAGTACTTC
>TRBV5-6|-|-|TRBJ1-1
CASSLLGNTEAFF
TGTGCCAGCAGCTTACTCGGCAACACTGAAGCTTTCTTT
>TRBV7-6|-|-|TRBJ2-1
CASSFIRGSLTLGDEQFF
TGTGCCAGCAGCTTTATTAGGGGCAGTCTAACTCTGGGGGATGAGCAGTTCTTC
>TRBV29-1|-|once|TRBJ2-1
CSVEGDMRASYNEQFF
TGCAGCGTTGAAGGGGACATGCGGGCCTCTTACAATGAGCAGTTCTTC
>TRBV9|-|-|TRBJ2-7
CASSVGPGEQYF
TGTGCCAGCAGCGTAGGGCCGGGGGAGCAGTACTTC
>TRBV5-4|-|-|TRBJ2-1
CASRNSYNEQFF
TGTGCCAGCAGAAATTCCTACAATGAGCAGTTCTTC
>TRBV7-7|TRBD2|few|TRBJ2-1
CASSTGTSGYNEQFF
TGTGCTAGCAGTACCGGGACTAGCGGCTACAATGAGCAGTTCTTC
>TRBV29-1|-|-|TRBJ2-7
CSVGHRGPYEQYF
TGCAGCGTTGGTCACCGCGGACCCTACGAGCAGTACTTC
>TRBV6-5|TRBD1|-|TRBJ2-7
CASSHGQGYEQYF
TGTGCCAGCAGCCACGGACAGGGCTACGAGCAGTACTTC
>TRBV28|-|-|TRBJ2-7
CASSRELSYEQYF
TGTGCCAGCAGCAGGGAGTTGAGCTACGAGCAGTACTTC
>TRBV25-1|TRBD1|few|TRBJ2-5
CGTGVGETQYF
TGTGGTACAGGGGTGGGAGAGACCCAGTACTTC
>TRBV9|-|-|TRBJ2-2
CASSETAGTTGEELFF
TGTGCCAGCAGCGAGACTGCCGGGACAACGGGGGAGGAGCTGTTTTTT
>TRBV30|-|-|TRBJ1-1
CAWSTPTGRTEAFF
TGTGCCTGGAGTACCCCTACAGGGCGGACTGAAGCTTTCTTT
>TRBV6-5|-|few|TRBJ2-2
CASSRLSTGELFF
TGTGCCAGCAGTCGACTCTCCACCGGGGAGCTGTTTTTT
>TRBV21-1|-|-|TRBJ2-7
CASEDSESYEQYF
TGTGCCAGCGAGGATAGCGAATCCTACGAGCAGTACTTC
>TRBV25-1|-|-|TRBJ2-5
CASKNGGTGSQETQYF
TGTGCCAGCAAAAATGGAGGCACGGGTTCCCAAGAGACCCAGTACTTC
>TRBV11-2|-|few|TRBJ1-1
CASSSNQGNTEAFF
TGTGCCAGCAGCTCCAACCAGGGGAACACTGAAGCTTTCTTT
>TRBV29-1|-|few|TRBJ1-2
CSVEARVGYTF
TGCAGCGTTGAAGCTAGGGTTGGCTACACCTTC
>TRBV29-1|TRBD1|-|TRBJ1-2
CSGGQGELNYGYTF
TGCAGCGGGGGACAGGGGGAGCTTAACTATGGCTACACCTTC
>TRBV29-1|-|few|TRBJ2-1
CSVAGRHHNEQFF
TGCAGCGTTGCTGGCCGCCATCACAATGAGCAGTTCTTC
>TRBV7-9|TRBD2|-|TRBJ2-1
CASSLGTSGLRDEQFF
TGTGCCAGCAGCTTGGGGACTAGCGGATTGAGAGATGAGCAGTTCTTC
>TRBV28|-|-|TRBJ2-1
CASAGEGKFF
TGTGCCAGTGCAGGGGAAGGGAAGTTCTTC
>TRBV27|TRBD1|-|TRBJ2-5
CASSFVTGPQETQYF
TGTGCCAGCAGTTTCGTGACAGGGCCCCAAGAGACCCAGTACTTC
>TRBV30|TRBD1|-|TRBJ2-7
CAWSPTGDPFEQYF
TGTGCCTGGAGTCCTACAGGGGACCCCTTCGAGCAGTACTTC
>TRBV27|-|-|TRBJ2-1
CASSLVEQFF
TGTGCCAGCAGTTTGGTGGAGCAGTTCTTC
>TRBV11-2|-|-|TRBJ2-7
CASSLDLGQAYEQYF
TGTGCCAGCAGCTTAGATCTGGGCCAAGCCTACGAGCAGTACTTC
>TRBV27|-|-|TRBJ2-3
CASSSLGTDTQYF
TGTGCCAGCAGTTCTCTTGGCACAGATACGCAGTATTTT
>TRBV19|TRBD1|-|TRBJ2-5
CASITPDRGTQYF
TGTGCCAGTATCACCCCGGACAGGGGAACCCAGTACTTC
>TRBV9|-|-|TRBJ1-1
CASSARQNEAFF
TGTGCCAGCAGCGCTAGACAGAATGAAGCTTTCTTT
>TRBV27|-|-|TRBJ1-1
CASSPRQVGNTEAFF
TGTGCCAGCAGTCCAAGACAGGTCGGGAACACTGAAGCTTTCTTT
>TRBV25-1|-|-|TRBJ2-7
CASSDSKDYSYEQYF
TGTGCCAGCAGTGATTCAAAGGACTACTCCTACGAGCAGTACTTC
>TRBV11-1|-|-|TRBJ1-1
CASRMNTEAFF
TGTGCCAGCAGAATGAACACTGAAGCTTTCTTT
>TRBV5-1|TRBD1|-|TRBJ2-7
CASSPGTGTYEQYF
TGCGCCAGCAGCCCCGGGACAGGGACCTACGAGCAGTACTTC
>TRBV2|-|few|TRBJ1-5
CASGASNQPQHF
TGTGCCAGCGGGGCTAGCAATCAGCCCCAGCATTTT
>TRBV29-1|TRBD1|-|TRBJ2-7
CSVRKPQGARDPNEQYF
TGCAGCGTCCGCAAGCCACAGGGGGCGAGGGACCCTAACGAGCAGTACTTC
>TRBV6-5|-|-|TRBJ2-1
CASSWGSYNEQFF
TGTGCCAGCAGTTGGGGCTCCTACAATGAGCAGTTCTTC
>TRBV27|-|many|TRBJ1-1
CASSLMRDNTEAFF
TGTGCCAGCAGCCTAATGAGGGATAACACTGAAGCTTTCTTT
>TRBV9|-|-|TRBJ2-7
CASSEDSPSDEQYF
TGTGCCAGCAGCGAGGACAGCCCTAGTGACGAGCAGTACTTC
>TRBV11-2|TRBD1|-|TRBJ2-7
CASSLELGQTYEQYF
TGTGCCAGCAGCTTAGAGCTGGGACAGACCTACGAGCAGTACTTC
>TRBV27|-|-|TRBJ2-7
CASSLSPGTGTYEQYF
TGTGCCAGCAGTTTATCGCCAGGCACGGGTACCTACGAGCAGTACTTC
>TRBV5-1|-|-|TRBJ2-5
CASRIMAGETQYF
TGCGCCAGCCGTATCATGGCCGGGGAGACCCAGTACTTC
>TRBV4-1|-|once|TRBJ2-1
CASSQRQEQFF
TGCGCCAGCAGCCAGAGACAGGAGCAGTTCTTC
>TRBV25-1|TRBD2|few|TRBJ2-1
CASSSGRGNEQFF
TGTGCCAGCAGTAGCGGGAGAGGCAATGAGCAGTTCTTC
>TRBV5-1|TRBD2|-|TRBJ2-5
CASSSILAGDQETQYF
TGCGCCAGCAGCTCGATACTAGCGGGGGACCAAGAGACCCAGTACTTC
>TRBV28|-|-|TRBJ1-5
CASSFWGGNQPQHF
TGTGCCAGCAGTTTTTGGGGTGGCAATCAGCCCCAGCATTTT
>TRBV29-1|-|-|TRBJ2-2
CSVNTGELFF
TGCAGCGTTAACACCGGGGAGCTGTTTTTT
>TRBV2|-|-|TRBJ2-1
CASMKGYNEQFF
TGTGCCAGCATGAAAGGCTACAATGAGCAGTTCTTC
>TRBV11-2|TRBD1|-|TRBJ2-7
CASSLETGAPYEQYF
TGTGCCAGCAGCTTAGAGACAGGGGCCCCCTACGAGCAGTACTTC
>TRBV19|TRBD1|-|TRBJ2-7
CASQAGTGGRYEQYF
TGTGCCAGCCAGGCGGGGACAGGGGGAAGGTACGAGCAGTACTTC
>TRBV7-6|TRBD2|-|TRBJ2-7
CASSRKLGLAGVQDNEQYF
TGTGCCAGCAGCCGGAAACTCGGGCTAGCGGGAGTACAGGACAACGAGCAGTACTTC
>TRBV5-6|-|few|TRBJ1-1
CASSLGSLIEAFF
TGTGCCAGCAGCTTGGGTTCACTCATTGAAGCTTTCTTT
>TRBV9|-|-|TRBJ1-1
CASSPGGGTEAFF
TGTGCCAGCAGCCCGGGGGGAGGAACTGAAGCTTTCTTT
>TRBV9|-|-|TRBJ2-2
CASSVGTVNTGELFF
TGTGCCAGCAGCGTAGGGACGGTAAACACCGGGGAGCTGTTTTTT
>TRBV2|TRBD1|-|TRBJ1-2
CASFRQGGYGYTF
TGTGCCAGCTTTCGACAGGGTGGCTATGGCTACACCTTC
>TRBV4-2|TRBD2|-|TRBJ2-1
CASSQGTSGINEQFF
TGTGCCAGCAGCCAAGGAACTAGCGGGATCAATGAGCAGTTCTTC
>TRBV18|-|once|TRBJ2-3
CASSPDFTDTQYF
TGTGCCAGCTCGCCGGACTTCACAGATACGCAGTATTTT
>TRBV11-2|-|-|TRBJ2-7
CASSAEVGHNYEQYF
TGTGCCAGCAGCGCAGAGGTGGGACATAACTACGAGCAGTACTTC
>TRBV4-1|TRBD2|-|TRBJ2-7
CASSQEGPPAGVTYEQYF
TGCGCCAGCAGCCAAGAAGGGCCGCCAGCGGGAGTCACCTACGAGCAGTACTTC
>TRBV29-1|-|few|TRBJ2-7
CSVEKNSYEQYF
TGCAGCGTTGAAAAGAACTCCTACGAGCAGTACTTC